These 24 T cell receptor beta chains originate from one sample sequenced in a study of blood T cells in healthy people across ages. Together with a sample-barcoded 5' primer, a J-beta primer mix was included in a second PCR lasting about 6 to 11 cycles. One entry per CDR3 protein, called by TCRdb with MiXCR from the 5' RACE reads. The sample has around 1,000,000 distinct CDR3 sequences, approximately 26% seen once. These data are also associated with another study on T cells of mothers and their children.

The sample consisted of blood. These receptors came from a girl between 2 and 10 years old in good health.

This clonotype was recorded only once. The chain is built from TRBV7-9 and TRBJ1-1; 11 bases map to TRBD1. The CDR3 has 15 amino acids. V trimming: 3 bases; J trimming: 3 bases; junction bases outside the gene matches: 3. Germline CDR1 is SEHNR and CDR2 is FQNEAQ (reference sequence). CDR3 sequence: CASSFGGQGDTEAFF. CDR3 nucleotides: TGTGCCAGCAGCTTCGGGGGACAGGGGGACACTGAAGCTTTCTTT. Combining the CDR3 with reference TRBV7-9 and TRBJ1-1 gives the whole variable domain DTGVSQNPRHKITKRGQNVTFRCDPISEHNRLYWYRQTLGQGPEFLTYFQNEAQLEKSRLLSDRFSAERPKGSFSTLEIQRTEQGDSAMYLCASSFGGQGDTEAFFGQGTRLTVV.

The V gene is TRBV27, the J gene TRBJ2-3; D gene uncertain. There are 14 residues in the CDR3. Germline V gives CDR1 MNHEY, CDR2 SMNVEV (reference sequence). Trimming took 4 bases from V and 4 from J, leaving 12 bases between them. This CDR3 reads CASSSLDTPDTQYF. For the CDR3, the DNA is TGTGCCAGCAGTTCTCTAGATACCCCAGATACGCAGTATTTT.

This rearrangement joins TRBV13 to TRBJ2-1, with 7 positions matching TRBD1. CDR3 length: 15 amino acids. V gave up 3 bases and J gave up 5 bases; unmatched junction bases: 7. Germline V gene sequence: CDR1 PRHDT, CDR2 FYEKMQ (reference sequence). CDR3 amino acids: CASSFSRQGDNEQFF. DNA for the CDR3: TGTGCCAGCAGCTTTTCGCGACAGGGAGACAATGAGCAGTTCTTC. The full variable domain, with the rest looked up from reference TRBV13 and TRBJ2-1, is AAGVIQSPRHLIKEKRETATLKCYPIPRHDTVYWYQQGPGQDPQFLISFYEKMQSDKGSIPDRFSAQQFSDYHSELNMSSLELGDSALYFCASSFSRQGDNEQFFGPGTRLTVL.

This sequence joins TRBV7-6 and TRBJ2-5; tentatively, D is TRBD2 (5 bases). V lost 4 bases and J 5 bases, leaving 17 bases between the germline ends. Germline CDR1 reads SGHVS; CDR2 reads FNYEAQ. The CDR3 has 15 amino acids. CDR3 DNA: TGTGCCAGCAGCTCTCCCGTGGCGCCGGGGGAGACCCAGTACTTC. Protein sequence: CASSSPVAPGETQYF.

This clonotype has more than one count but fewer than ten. CDR3 DNA sequence: TGTGCCAGCAGCGACATTGGACTAGCAGATACGCAGTATTTT. This codes for CASSDIGLADTQYF. The chain employs TRBV7-9 and TRBJ2-3, with 7 bases aligning to TRBD2. V lost 5 bases to trimming and J lost 4 bases; unmatched junction nucleotides: 6. This CDR3 is built from 14 residues. CDR1 and CDR2 (germline): SEHNR, FQNEAQ (reference sequence).

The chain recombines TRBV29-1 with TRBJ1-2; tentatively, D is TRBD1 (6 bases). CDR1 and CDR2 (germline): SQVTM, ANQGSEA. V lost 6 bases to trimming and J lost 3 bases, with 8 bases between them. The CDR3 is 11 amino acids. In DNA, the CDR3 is TGCAGCGTGGACAGTTACTATGGCTACACCTTC. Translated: CSVDSYYGYTF.

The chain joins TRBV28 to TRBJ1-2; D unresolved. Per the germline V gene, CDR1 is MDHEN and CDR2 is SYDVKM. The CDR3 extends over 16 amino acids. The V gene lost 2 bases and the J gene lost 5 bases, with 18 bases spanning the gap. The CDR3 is CASSLIPQTRWYGYTF. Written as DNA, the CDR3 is TGTGCCAGCAGTTTAATACCTCAGACTAGGTGGTATGGCTACACCTTC.

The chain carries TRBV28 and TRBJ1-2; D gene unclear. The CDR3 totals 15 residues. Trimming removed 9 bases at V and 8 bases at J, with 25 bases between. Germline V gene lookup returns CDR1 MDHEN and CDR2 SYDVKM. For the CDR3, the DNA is TGTGCCAGTACTACAATGGAGGGTGGCTATAGAGGCTACACCTTC. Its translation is CASTTMEGGYRGYTF.

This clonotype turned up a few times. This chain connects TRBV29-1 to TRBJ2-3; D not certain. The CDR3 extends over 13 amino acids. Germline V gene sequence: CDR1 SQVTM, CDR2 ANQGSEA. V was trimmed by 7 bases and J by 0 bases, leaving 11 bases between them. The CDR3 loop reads CSAAFVSTDTQYF. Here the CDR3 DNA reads TGCAGCGCCGCCTTCGTTAGCACAGATACGCAGTATTTT.

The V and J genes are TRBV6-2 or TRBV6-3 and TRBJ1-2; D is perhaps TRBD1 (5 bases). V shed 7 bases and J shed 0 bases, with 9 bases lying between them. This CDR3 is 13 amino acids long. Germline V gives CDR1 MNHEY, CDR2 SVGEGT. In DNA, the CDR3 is TGTGCCAGCACCGACAGATCTAACTATGGCTACACCTTC. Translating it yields CASTDRSNYGYTF.

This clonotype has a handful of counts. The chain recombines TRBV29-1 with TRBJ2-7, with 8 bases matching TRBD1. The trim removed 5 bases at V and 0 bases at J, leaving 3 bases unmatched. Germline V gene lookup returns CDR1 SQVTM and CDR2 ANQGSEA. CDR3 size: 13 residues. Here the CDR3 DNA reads TGCAGCGTTCAGGGACAGGCCTCCTACGAGCAGTACTTC. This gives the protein CSVQGQASYEQYF.

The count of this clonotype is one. CDR3 protein: CASSKVARRGGSGELFF. In DNA form, the CDR3 reads TGTGCCAGCAGCAAAGTTGCGCGGCGGGGGGGATCTGGGGAGCTGTTTTTT. This chain uses TRBV21-1 with TRBJ2-2; TRBD2 reflects the table's D call only, with no check against the DNA. TRBV21-1 constitutes a pseudogene. The CDR3 contains 17 residues.

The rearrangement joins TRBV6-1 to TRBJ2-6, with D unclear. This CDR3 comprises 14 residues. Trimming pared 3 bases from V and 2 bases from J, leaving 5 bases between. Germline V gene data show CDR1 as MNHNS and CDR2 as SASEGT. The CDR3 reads CASSEDPGANVLTF. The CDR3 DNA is TGTGCCAGCAGTGAGGACCCTGGGGCCAACGTCCTGACTTTC.

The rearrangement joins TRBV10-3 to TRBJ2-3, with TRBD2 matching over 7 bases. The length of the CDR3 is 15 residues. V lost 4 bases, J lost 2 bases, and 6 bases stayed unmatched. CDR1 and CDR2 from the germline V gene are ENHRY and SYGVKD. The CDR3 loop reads CAISGLADSTDTQYF. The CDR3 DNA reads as TGTGCCATCAGTGGGCTAGCGGATTCCACAGATACGCAGTATTTT.

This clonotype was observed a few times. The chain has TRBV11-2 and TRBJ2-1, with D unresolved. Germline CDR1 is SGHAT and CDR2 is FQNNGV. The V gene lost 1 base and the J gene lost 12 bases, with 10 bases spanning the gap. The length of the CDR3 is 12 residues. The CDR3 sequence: CASSLALAGQFF. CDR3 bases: TGTGCCAGCAGCTTAGCCTTAGCAGGGCAGTTCTTC.

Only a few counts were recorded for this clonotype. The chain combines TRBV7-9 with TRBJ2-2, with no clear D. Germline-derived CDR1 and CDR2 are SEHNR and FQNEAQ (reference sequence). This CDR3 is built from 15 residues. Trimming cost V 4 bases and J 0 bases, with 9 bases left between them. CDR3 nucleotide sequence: TGTGCCAGCAGCTCAATAGACGCGAACACCGGGGAGCTGTTTTTT. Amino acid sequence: CASSSIDANTGELFF.

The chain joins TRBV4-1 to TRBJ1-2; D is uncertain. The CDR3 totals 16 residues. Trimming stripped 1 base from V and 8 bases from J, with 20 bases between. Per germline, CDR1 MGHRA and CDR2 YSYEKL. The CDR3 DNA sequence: TGCGCCAGCAGCCAAGGGGTCGCAGTCAAGGCGGGAGGCTACACCTTC. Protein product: CASSQGVAVKAGGYTF.

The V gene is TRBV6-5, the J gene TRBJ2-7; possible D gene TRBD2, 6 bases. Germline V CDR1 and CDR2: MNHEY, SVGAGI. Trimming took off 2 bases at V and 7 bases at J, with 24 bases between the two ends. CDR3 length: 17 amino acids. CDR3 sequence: CASSYTVISGLPGEQYF. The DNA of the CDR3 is TGTGCCAGCAGTTACACAGTAATTAGCGGCCTCCCGGGGGAGCAGTACTTC.

The CDR3 DNA is TGTGCCAGCAGCTCCCAGCGGGAGGGCCGTTCCTACGAGCAGTACTTC. Translated, it gives CASSSQREGRSYEQYF. The chain carries TRBV11-2 and TRBJ2-7; 10 positions match TRBD2. The CDR3 is 16 amino acids. The J segment lost 1 base and the V segment lost 4 bases, leaving 7 bases of the junction unmatched. The germline V gene has CDR1 SGHAT and CDR2 FQNNGV.

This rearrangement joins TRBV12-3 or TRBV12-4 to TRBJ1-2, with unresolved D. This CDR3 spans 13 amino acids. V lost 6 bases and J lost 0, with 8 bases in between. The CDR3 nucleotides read TGTGCCAGCAGGGGGTATTCTAACTATGGCTACACCTTC. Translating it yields CASRGYSNYGYTF.

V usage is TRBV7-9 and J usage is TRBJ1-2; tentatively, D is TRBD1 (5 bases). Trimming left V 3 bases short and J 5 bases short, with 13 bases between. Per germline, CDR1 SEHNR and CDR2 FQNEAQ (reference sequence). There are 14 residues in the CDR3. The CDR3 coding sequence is TGTGCCAGCAGCTTCCAGGGAAGAGTGTATGGCTACACCTTC. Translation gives CASSFQGRVYGYTF.

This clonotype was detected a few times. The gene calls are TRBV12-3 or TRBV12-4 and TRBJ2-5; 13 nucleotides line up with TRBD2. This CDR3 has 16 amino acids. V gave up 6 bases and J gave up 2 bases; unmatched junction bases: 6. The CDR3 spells CASRRRTSGGQETQYF. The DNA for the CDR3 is TGTGCCAGCAGACGAAGGACTAGCGGGGGACAAGAGACCCAGTACTTC.

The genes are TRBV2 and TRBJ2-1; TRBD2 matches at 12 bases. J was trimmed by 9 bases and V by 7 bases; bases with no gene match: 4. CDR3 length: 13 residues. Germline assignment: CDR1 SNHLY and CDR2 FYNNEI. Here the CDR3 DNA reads TGTGCCAGCACTAGCGGGAGGGGTAGTGAGCAGTTCTTC. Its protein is CASTSGRGSEQFF.

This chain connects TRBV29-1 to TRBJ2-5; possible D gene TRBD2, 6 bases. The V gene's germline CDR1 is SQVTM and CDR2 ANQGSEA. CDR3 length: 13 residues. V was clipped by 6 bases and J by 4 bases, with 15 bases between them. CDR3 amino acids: CSVRDFRGETQYF. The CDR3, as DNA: TGCAGCGTACGGGACTTCCGTGGAGAGACCCAGTACTTC.